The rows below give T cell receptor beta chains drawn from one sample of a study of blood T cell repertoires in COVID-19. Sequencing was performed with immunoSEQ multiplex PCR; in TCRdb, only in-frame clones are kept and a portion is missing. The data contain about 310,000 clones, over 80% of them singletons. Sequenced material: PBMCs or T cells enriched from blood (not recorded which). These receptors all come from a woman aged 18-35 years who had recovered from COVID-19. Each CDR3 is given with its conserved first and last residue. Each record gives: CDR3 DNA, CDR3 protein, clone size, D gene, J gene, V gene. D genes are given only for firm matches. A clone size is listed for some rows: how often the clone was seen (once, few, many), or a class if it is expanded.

CDR3 DNA: TGTGCCAGCAGGTGGGGGGGGGAAACCGATGAAGCTTTCTTT; CDR3 protein: CASRWGGETDEAFF; clone size: -; D gene: -; J gene: TRBJ1-1; V gene: TRBV27
CDR3 DNA: TGTGCCAGCTCACCAACGGCGGTCCTCTCTGGAAACACCATATATTTT; CDR3 protein: CASSPTAVLSGNTIYF; clone size: -; D gene: -; J gene: TRBJ1-3; V gene: TRBV18
CDR3 DNA: TGCAGTGCTGTAACCTACGAGCAGTACTTC; CDR3 protein: CSAVTYEQYF; clone size: -; D gene: -; J gene: TRBJ2-7; V gene: TRBV20-1
CDR3 DNA: TGTGCCACCAGCAGAGACATGTTCACAGATACGCAGTATTTT; CDR3 protein: CATSRDMFTDTQYF; clone size: -; D gene: -; J gene: TRBJ2-3; V gene: TRBV15
CDR3 DNA: TGCAGTGCTAGTAGGGGGAACACTGAAGCTTTCTTT; CDR3 protein: CSASRGNTEAFF; clone size: -; D gene: -; J gene: TRBJ1-1; V gene: TRBV20-1
CDR3 DNA: TGTGCCAGCAGCCCGTCCTGGGGGCGCGGAAACACCATATATTTT; CDR3 protein: CASSPSWGRGNTIYF; clone size: -; D gene: -; J gene: TRBJ1-3; V gene: TRBV6-5
CDR3 DNA: TGTGCCAGCAGCTTGTGGCTAGCGGGGGGCACAGATACGCAGTATTTT; CDR3 protein: CASSLWLAGGTDTQYF; clone size: -; D gene: TRBD2; J gene: TRBJ2-3; V gene: TRBV5-4
CDR3 DNA: TGTGCCAGCAGCTTAGCGTCGGAAAAACTGTTTTTT; CDR3 protein: CASSLASEKLFF; clone size: -; D gene: -; J gene: TRBJ1-4; V gene: TRBV7-9
CDR3 DNA: TGCGCCAGCAGCCAAGATGGGGAGGGGAGTCAGTCACCCCTCCACTTT; CDR3 protein: CASSQDGEGSQSPLHF; clone size: -; D gene: -; J gene: TRBJ1-6; V gene: TRBV4-1
CDR3 DNA: TGTGCCAGCAGCCGAACCGGGTTAACTAATGAAAAACTGTTTTTT; CDR3 protein: CASSRTGLTNEKLFF; clone size: -; D gene: -; J gene: TRBJ1-4; V gene: TRBV9
CDR3 DNA: TGCGCCAGCAGCTCGCCGGGACTAGCGGGACGGAGCTCCTACAATGAGCAGTTCTTC; CDR3 protein: CASSSPGLAGRSSYNEQFF; clone size: -; D gene: TRBD2; J gene: TRBJ2-1; V gene: TRBV5-1
CDR3 DNA: TGTGCCAGCAGTGACCTTCCCCAGGGGCTTGGCTATAATTCACCCCTCCACTTT; CDR3 protein: CASSDLPQGLGYNSPLHF; clone size: -; D gene: -; J gene: TRBJ1-6; V gene: TRBV6-4
CDR3 DNA: TGCGCCAGCAGCTTGGGGGACAGGGGGCTCGCGGGCTACACCTTC; CDR3 protein: CASSLGDRGLAGYTF; clone size: -; D gene: TRBD1; J gene: TRBJ1-2; V gene: TRBV5-1
CDR3 DNA: TGTGCCAGCAGTCCTGGGGCCCTAACGGGAGAGACCCAGTACTTC; CDR3 protein: CASSPGALTGETQYF; clone size: -; D gene: -; J gene: TRBJ2-5; V gene: TRBV6-5
CDR3 DNA: TGCGCCAGCAGACATGGACTCTCACCTGCAACTAATGAAAAACTGTTTTTT; CDR3 protein: CASRHGLSPATNEKLFF; clone size: -; D gene: -; J gene: TRBJ1-4; V gene: TRBV5-1
CDR3 DNA: TGTGCCAGCAGCTTCGGACAGGGCGATGGCTACACCTTC; CDR3 protein: CASSFGQGDGYTF; clone size: -; D gene: TRBD1; J gene: TRBJ1-2; V gene: TRBV5-4
CDR3 DNA: TGTGCCATCAGTGAGGGGCTCTCAGCCTCCTACGAGCAGTACTTC; CDR3 protein: CAISEGLSASYEQYF; clone size: -; D gene: -; J gene: TRBJ2-7; V gene: TRBV10-3
CDR3 DNA: TGTGCCAGCAGCTTACCCAGACAGACCTCTGGAAACACCATATATTTT; CDR3 protein: CASSLPRQTSGNTIYF; clone size: once; D gene: -; J gene: TRBJ1-3; V gene: TRBV7-2
CDR3 DNA: TGTGCCAGCTGGGGGGACAGGGTCAGCGAGCAGTACTTC; CDR3 protein: CASWGDRVSEQYF; clone size: once; D gene: TRBD1; J gene: TRBJ2-7; V gene: TRBV6-7
CDR3 DNA: TGCGCCAGTAGACGGGACTCTTACGAGCAGTACTTC; CDR3 protein: CASRRDSYEQYF; clone size: -; D gene: -; J gene: TRBJ2-7; V gene: TRBV5-1
CDR3 DNA: TGTGCCAGCAGTTTCATATCAGGGGGCGATGGCTACACCTTC; CDR3 protein: CASSFISGGDGYTF; clone size: -; D gene: TRBD1; J gene: TRBJ1-2; V gene: TRBV27
CDR3 DNA: TGCAGCGTTGAGTTTGGCGGGAGGGCTAGCACAGATACGCAGTATTTT; CDR3 protein: CSVEFGGRASTDTQYF; clone size: -; D gene: TRBD2; J gene: TRBJ2-3; V gene: TRBV29-1
CDR3 DNA: TGTGCCAGTAGTTTGGGACAGGGTAACCCCCGAGCCAAAAACATTCAGTACTTC; CDR3 protein: CASSLGQGNPRAKNIQYF; clone size: -; D gene: TRBD1; J gene: TRBJ2-4; V gene: TRBV19
CDR3 DNA: TGCAGTGCTAGTGGGACAGTCGGTGAAAAACTGTTTTTT; CDR3 protein: CSASGTVGEKLFF; clone size: -; D gene: TRBD1; J gene: TRBJ1-4; V gene: TRBV20-1
CDR3 DNA: TGTGCCAGCAGTTACCAAGGACTAGCCCGCTCCTACGAGCAGTACTTC; CDR3 protein: CASSYQGLARSYEQYF; clone size: -; D gene: TRBD2; J gene: TRBJ2-7; V gene: TRBV6-2/TRBV6-3
CDR3 DNA: TGTGCCAGCAGCCGAAGGGGTACCGGGGCCAACGTCCTGACTTTC; CDR3 protein: CASSRRGTGANVLTF; clone size: -; D gene: -; J gene: TRBJ2-6; V gene: TRBV13
CDR3 DNA: TGCGCCAGCAGCCAAGCCCTGGGGGACAGGAGCTACGAGCAGTACTTC; CDR3 protein: CASSQALGDRSYEQYF; clone size: -; D gene: TRBD1; J gene: TRBJ2-7; V gene: TRBV4-3
CDR3 DNA: TGTGCCAGCAGTACTAGCGGTAGCACAGATACGCAGTATTTT; CDR3 protein: CASSTSGSTDTQYF; clone size: -; D gene: TRBD2; J gene: TRBJ2-3; V gene: TRBV6-5
CDR3 DNA: TGTGCCACCTCAGAGAGACTAGCGGGGTGGGCCGGGGAGCTGTTTTTT; CDR3 protein: CATSERLAGWAGELFF; clone size: -; D gene: TRBD2; J gene: TRBJ2-2; V gene: TRBV27
CDR3 DNA: TGTGCCAGCAGCCAAGCCTGGGGACAGGGATACACTGAAGCTTTCTTT; CDR3 protein: CASSQAWGQGYTEAFF; clone size: -; D gene: TRBD1; J gene: TRBJ1-1; V gene: TRBV3-1/TRBV3-2
CDR3 DNA: TGTGCCAGCAGCCAAGCTCTAGGGACTAGCGGTGACAATGAGCAGTTCTTC; CDR3 protein: CASSQALGTSGDNEQFF; clone size: few; D gene: TRBD2; J gene: TRBJ2-1; V gene: TRBV4-2
CDR3 DNA: TGTGCCACCAGCAGAGATCTAAGGACCAGCGGGGGCCGGGGCCAGTACTTC; CDR3 protein: CATSRDLRTSGGRGQYF; clone size: -; D gene: TRBD2; J gene: TRBJ2-5; V gene: TRBV15
CDR3 DNA: TGTGCCAGCTCACCCGGGACAGGGGTTTCCTACGAGCAGTACTTC; CDR3 protein: CASSPGTGVSYEQYF; clone size: -; D gene: TRBD1; J gene: TRBJ2-7; V gene: TRBV18
CDR3 DNA: TGTGCCATCTCGGCGGAGGCCGCTCAGCCCCAGCATTTT; CDR3 protein: CAISAEAAQPQHF; clone size: -; D gene: -; J gene: TRBJ1-5; V gene: TRBV10-3
CDR3 DNA: TGTGCCAGCAGCTGGCCCCCGAACACTGAAGCTTTCTTT; CDR3 protein: CASSWPPNTEAFF; clone size: -; D gene: -; J gene: TRBJ1-1; V gene: TRBV5-4
CDR3 DNA: TGTGCCAGCAGCCTCGACAGATTCCAGTATTTT; CDR3 protein: CASSLDRFQYF; clone size: -; D gene: -; J gene: TRBJ2-3; V gene: TRBV7-9
CDR3 DNA: TGTGCCAGCAGTTCCGGGACAGAGAATGAAAAACTGTTTTTT; CDR3 protein: CASSSGTENEKLFF; clone size: few; D gene: TRBD1; J gene: TRBJ1-4; V gene: TRBV28
CDR3 DNA: TGTGCCAGCAGCAAAGGACAGCCAAGAACCAGAATGAACACTGAAGCTTTCTTT; CDR3 protein: CASSKGQPRTRMNTEAFF; clone size: -; D gene: -; J gene: TRBJ1-1; V gene: TRBV5-5
CDR3 DNA: TGTGCCATCAGTTACTCCGGGGAGCTGTTTTTT; CDR3 protein: CAISYSGELFF; clone size: -; D gene: -; J gene: TRBJ2-2; V gene: TRBV10-3
CDR3 DNA: TGTGCCAGCTCACCACGCGGGCCGACTTATAGCAATCAGCCCCAGCATTTT; CDR3 protein: CASSPRGPTYSNQPQHF; clone size: -; D gene: -; J gene: TRBJ1-5; V gene: TRBV18
CDR3 DNA: TGCAGTGCTCGACAGGGGGAAGCTTTCTTT; CDR3 protein: CSARQGEAFF; clone size: -; D gene: TRBD1; J gene: TRBJ1-1; V gene: TRBV20-1